The 2 T cell receptor beta chains presented below share a single source sample, sequenced in a study of blood T cells in healthy people across ages. Through a sample-barcoded 5' primer and a J-beta primer mix, a second PCR was run for 7 to 11 cycles. Via MiXCR, TCRdb re-called the 5' RACE reads, giving one row per CDR3 protein. The sample includes some 1 million distinct CDR3 sequences, 45% of them seen just once. Source material: blood. Source of these receptors: a woman aged 55-70 years in good health.

This chain joins TRBV29-1 and TRBJ2-1; unclear D gene. Germline V gene data show CDR1 as SQVTM and CDR2 as ANQGSEA. Trimming stripped 5 bases from V and 10 bases from J, with 9 bases between. The CDR3 contains 10 residues. CDR3 loop: CSVRDLEQFF. The CDR3 DNA reads TGCAGCGTTCGTGACCTGGAGCAGTTCTTC.

Concerning this clonotype itself: At one boundary the junction diverges from the germline segment, which might be a read error. The genes are TRBV27 and TRBJ2-3; TRBD2 might be the D (6 bases). The V gene's germline CDR1 is MNHEY and CDR2 SMNVEV (reference sequence). The CDR3 extends over 14 amino acids. The CDR3 is CASSDGGVGDTQYF. The CDR3 DNA sequence: TGTGCTAGCAGTGACGGAGGGGTGGGAGATACGCAGTATTTT.